The following is a T cell receptor (beta chain) sequence with its context. Its target is unknown. TCRdb redid the calling of the 5' RACE reads with MiXCR, one entry per CDR3 protein. The sample carries some 490,000 distinct CDR3 sequences, 15% to 20% recorded once. The data stem from a study of T-cell memory formation after mild COVID-19. Study context: Clustering of TCRs was largely donor specific. Study observations and caveats: CD4+ bias marked clones expanding day 15 to 37, unlike balanced contracting clones.

V lost 3 bases to trimming and J lost 6 bases; unmatched junction nucleotides: 4. The germline gives CDR1 GTSNPN, CDR2 SVGIG (reference sequence). CDR3 length: 13 residues. The V call is TRBV30, the J call TRBJ1-1; 10 bases are shared with TRBD1. Sequenced sample: PBMCs or a T cell subset sorted from them (not recorded which). The TCR was taken from an adult woman who had mild COVID-19 (a few samples of this study predate the infection). Cell type and time point are not known. The CDR3 DNA is TGTGCCTGGAGGATGACAGGGGGCTCTGAAGCTTTCTTT. Translated: CAWRMTGGSEAFF.